A single sample gave rise to the 4 T cell receptor beta chains below, sequenced in a study of glioma-infiltrating T cells. The iRepertoire nested amplicon-rescue multiplex PCR amplified TCR alpha and beta CDR3s from RNA. TCRdb independently ran MiXCR on the multiplex PCR reads; one entry per CDR3 protein. Found here are more than 300,000 distinct CDR3 sequences, about two fifths of them singletons; the top ten hold around 12%. The sequencing sample was made of glioma tissue, nonneoplastic brain tissue, or PBMCs (not recorded which). These receptors all stem from a human donor with low-grade glioma or glioblastoma, undergoing nonglioma brain surgery, or in good health (not recorded which).

On this clonotype itself: Just one base apart from a much larger clone, this may be a read error. This chain connects TRBV25-1 to TRBJ2-5; TRBD1 is a possible D gene (6 bases). The CDR3 totals 15 residues. Germline values: CDR1 MGHDK, CDR2 SYGVNS. The CDR3 bases are TGTGCCAGCAGTGGTCATAGGGGGACACAAGAGGCCCAGTACTTC. It translates to CASSGHRGTQEAQYF.

The chain couples TRBV4-1 to TRBJ1-5; TRBD1 agrees at 8 bases. Trimming removed 5 bases from V and 2 bases from J; junction bases left unmatched: 5. CDR1 and CDR2 from the germline V gene are MGHRA and YSYEKL. This CDR3 is built from 15 residues. CDR3 residues: CASSRGGQGNQPQHF. In DNA form, the CDR3 reads TGCGCCAGCAGCAGGGGGGGACAGGGCAATCAGCCCCAGCATTTT.

Of note for this clonotype: A read error is possible here, since a much larger clone lies one base away. The DNA for the CDR3 is TGTGCCAGCAGTAATAGCGGGAACTCCTACGAGCAGTACTTC. Its protein product is CASSNSGNSYEQYF. This chain connects TRBV27 to TRBJ2-7; 8 bases align to TRBD2. CDR1 is MNHEY, CDR2 SMNVEV, per germline (reference sequence). CDR3 size: 14 residues. V lost 5 bases to trimming and J lost 0 bases; unmatched junction nucleotides: 3.

Remarks on this clonotype: One end of the junction varies from germline; a read error may be responsible. This rearrangement joins TRBV3-1 to TRBJ1-1; D remains unclear. This CDR3 comprises 16 residues. CDR1 is LGHDT, CDR2 YNNKEL, per germline (reference sequence). The CDR3 region has the DNA TGTGCCAGCAACCAAGATCCAAACCGATTAAGGACTGAAGCTTTCTTT. Encoded protein: CASNQDPNRLRTEAFF.